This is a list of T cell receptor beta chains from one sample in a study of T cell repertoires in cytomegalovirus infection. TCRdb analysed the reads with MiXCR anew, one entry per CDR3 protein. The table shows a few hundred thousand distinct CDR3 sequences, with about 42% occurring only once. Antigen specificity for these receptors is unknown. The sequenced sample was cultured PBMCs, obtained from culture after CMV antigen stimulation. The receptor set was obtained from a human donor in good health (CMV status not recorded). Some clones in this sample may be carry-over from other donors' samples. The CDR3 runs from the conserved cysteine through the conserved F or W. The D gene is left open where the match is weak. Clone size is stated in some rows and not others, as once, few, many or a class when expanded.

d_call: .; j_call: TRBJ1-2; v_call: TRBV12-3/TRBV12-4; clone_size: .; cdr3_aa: CASNPSGEPYTF
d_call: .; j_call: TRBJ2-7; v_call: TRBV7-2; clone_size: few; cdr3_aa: CASSLAGNRYEQYF
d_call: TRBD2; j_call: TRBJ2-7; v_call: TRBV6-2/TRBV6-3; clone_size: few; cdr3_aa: CASSLTSGVYYEQYF
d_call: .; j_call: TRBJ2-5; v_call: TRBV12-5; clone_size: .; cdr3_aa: CASGKRGSEPQYF
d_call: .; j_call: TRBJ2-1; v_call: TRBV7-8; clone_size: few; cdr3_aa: CASSQGTEQFF
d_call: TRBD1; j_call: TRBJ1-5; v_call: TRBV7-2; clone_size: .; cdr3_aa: CASSLRGPNQPQHF
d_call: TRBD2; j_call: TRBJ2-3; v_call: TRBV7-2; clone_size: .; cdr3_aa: CASSWAGLAEGYTQYF
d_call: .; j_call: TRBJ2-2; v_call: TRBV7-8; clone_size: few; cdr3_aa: CASSYGPNTGELFF
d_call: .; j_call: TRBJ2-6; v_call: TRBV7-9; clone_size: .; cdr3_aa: CASTERRGRSPGANVLTF
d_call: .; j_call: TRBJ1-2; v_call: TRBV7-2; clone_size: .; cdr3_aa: CASSLVSVGNYGYTF
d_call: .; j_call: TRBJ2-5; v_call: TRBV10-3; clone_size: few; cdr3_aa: CAISESTGRETQYF
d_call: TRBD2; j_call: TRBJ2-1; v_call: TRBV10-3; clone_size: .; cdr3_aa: CAIALADYNEQFF
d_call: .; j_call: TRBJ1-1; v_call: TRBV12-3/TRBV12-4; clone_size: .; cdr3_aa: CASSHGGRGTEAFF
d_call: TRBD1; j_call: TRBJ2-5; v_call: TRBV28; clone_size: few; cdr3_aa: CASSPLGTGARETQYF